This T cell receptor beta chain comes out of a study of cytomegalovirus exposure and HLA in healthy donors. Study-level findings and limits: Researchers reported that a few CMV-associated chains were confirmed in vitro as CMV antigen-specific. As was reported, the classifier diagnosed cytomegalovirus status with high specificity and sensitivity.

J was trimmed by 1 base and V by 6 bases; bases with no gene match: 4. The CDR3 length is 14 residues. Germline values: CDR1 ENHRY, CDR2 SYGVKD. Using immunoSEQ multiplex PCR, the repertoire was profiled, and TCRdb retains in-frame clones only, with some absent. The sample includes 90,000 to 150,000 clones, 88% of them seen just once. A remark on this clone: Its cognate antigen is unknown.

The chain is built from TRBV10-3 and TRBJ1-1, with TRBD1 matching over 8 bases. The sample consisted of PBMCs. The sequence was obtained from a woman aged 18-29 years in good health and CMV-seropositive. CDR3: CAIRWQGANTEAFF. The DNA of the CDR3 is TGTGCCATCAGATGGCAGGGGGCGAACACTGAAGCTTTCTTT.